Each of the 9 T cell receptor beta chains below was sequenced from the same sample in a study of lymphopenia after photon versus proton radiotherapy (dated by TCRdb to between 2018 and 2021). Library preparation was by the immunoSEQ multiplex PCR assay. TCRdb limited this immuneACCESS table to in-frame rearrangements with V and J called. A share of clones is missing; checked studies link under half to unresolved V genes, and the rest is unexplained. Present in this sample are tens of thousands of clones, 86% of which were seen just once. About 9.3% of the sample rests with the top ten. This specimen consisted of peripheral blood, obtained from a patient treated with proton-based radiotherapy. The source is an older woman with pancreatic cancer. Some clones in this sample may be carry-over from other donors' samples.

The rearrangement links TRBV7-8 to TRBJ1-2; a possible D gene is TRBD1 (5 bases). This CDR3 comprises 17 residues. V was clipped by 1 base and J by 2 bases, with 17 bases between them. From germline, CDR1 is SGHVS and CDR2 FQNEAQ. The CDR3 sequence is CASSLDQSGRGNYGYTF. The CDR3 nucleotides read TGTGCCAGCAGCTTAGACCAATCAGGGAGAGGGAACTATGGCTACACCTTC.

The V and J genes are TRBV5-1 and TRBJ1-2; D is unresolved. This CDR3 is 12 amino acids long. V gave up 5 bases and J gave up 8 bases, with 13 bases separating them. Germline V lookup: CDR1 SGHRS, CDR2 YFSETQ. Here the CDR3 DNA reads TGCGCCAGCAGTGACGAGGGAGAGGGCTACACCTTC. Its translation is CASSDEGEGYTF.

This clone was recorded once. The chain is built from TRBV29-1 and TRBJ2-3, with D possibly matching TRBD2 (6 bases). This CDR3 contains 12 residues. Germline loops: CDR1 SQVTM, CDR2 ANQGSEA. V gave up 7 bases and J gave up 2 bases, with 10 bases separating them. The CDR3 DNA is TGCAGCGGCGGGACTTTCACAGATACGCAGTATTTT. Protein sequence: CSGGTFTDTQYF.

The chain employs TRBV5-1 and TRBJ2-7; the D gene is possibly TRBD1 (6 bases). The V gene lost 2 bases and the J gene lost 7 bases, with 10 bases spanning the gap. Germline V gene data show CDR1 as SGHRS and CDR2 as YFSETQ. CDR3 length: 12 residues. CDR3 bases: TGCGCCAGCAGCTTACAGGGCGGAGAGCAGTACTTC. The encoded protein is CASSLQGGEQYF. Complete variable domain (other parts from reference TRBV5-1 and TRBJ2-7): KAGVTQTPRYLIKTRGQQVTLSCSPISGHRSVSWYQQTPGQGLQFLFEYFSETQRNKGNFPGRFSGRQFSNSRSEMNVSTLELGDSALYLCASSLQGGEQYFGPGTRLTVT.

The chain joins TRBV10-3 to TRBJ1-5; possibly TRBD1 for D (5 bases). CDR1 and CDR2 (germline): ENHRY, SYGVKD. The germline V and J ends were trimmed by 7 bases and 5 bases, with 12 bases remaining between them. There are 13 residues in the CDR3. The DNA for the CDR3 is TGTGCCATCATGAAGGACAATGATCAGCCCCAGCATTTT. This encodes CAIMKDNDQPQHF.

The chain joins TRBV7-9 to TRBJ2-1; the D is unclear. The CDR3 is made up of 16 amino acids. Trimming cost V 5 bases and J 0 bases, with 14 bases left between them. Per germline, CDR1 SEHNR and CDR2 FQNEAQ (reference sequence). CDR3 sequence: CASSNSKRSSYNEQFF. The CDR3 DNA follows: TGTGCCAGCAGCAACTCCAAACGAAGCTCCTACAATGAGCAGTTCTTC. Using reference TRBV7-9 and TRBJ2-1 for the parts outside the CDR3, the full variable domain is DTGVSQNPRHKITKRGQNVTFRCDPISEHNRLYWYRQTLGQGPEFLTYFQNEAQLEKSRLLSDRFSAERPKGSFSTLEIQRTEQGDSAMYLCASSNSKRSSYNEQFFGPGTRLTVL.

The rearrangement uses TRBV7-2 and TRBJ1-2; D is ambiguous. This CDR3 region has 13 residues. The germline gives CDR1 SGHTA, CDR2 FQGNSA. Trimming stripped 4 bases from V and 2 bases from J, with 8 bases between. CDR3 bases: TGTGCCAGCAGCTCCACAGACAACTATGGCTACACCTTC. Its protein is CASSSTDNYGYTF.

This clone has a handful of counts. The rearrangement uses TRBV7-3 and TRBJ2-1; 8 bases are shared with TRBD2. In germline, CDR1 is SGHTA, CDR2 FQGTGA. The CDR3 spans 18 residues. After removal of 5 bases from V and 5 bases from J, the junction contained 17 bases not matched to a gene. The CDR3 DNA follows: TGTGCCAGCAGCGTGGGAGCGGGAGTTCTAATCCAGAACAATGAGCAGTTCTTC. Its translation is CASSVGAGVLIQNNEQFF.

In its sample, this clone was seen a few times. The chain joins TRBV7-9 to TRBJ1-5; maybe TRBD1 (6 bases). Germline V gene lookup returns CDR1 SEHNR and CDR2 FQNEAQ (reference sequence). Trimming stripped 5 bases from V and 1 base from J, with 12 bases between. The CDR3 has 15 residues. This CDR3 reads CASSPGTFSNQPQHF. CDR3 DNA: TGTGCCAGCAGCCCCGGGACATTCAGCAATCAGCCCCAGCATTTT.